This T cell receptor beta chain was captured by sequencing in a study of blood T cell repertoires in COVID-19. Study-level information: Samples representing acute and convalescent COVID-19 were sourced from the United States, Italy and Spain. The cDNA or gDNA used as material had been derived from T cells, B-cell-depleted T cells, or PBMCs.

Seattle's enrolled individuals joined amid active infection and were then monitored longitudinally. The CDR3 loop spans 13 amino acids. Germline CDR1 and CDR2: LGHDT and YNNKEL (reference sequence). Trimming left V 4 bases short and J 0 bases short, with 6 bases between. Sequencing was performed with immunoSEQ multiplex PCR; in TCRdb, only in-frame clones are kept and a portion is missing. The data hold over 55,000 clones, with roughly 90% observed a single time. V usage is TRBV3-1 (or the pseudogene TRBV3-2) and J usage is TRBJ1-2; D is unresolved. The TCR was taken from a woman at least 80 years old with COVID-19, enrolled during active disease. The sample was peripheral blood. CDR3 protein: CASSPQANYGYTF. CDR3 nucleotide sequence: TGTGCCAGCAGCCCCCAGGCTAACTATGGCTACACCTTC.